In this sample, the clone carrying this T cell receptor (beta chain) turned up a few times. Its antigen remains unidentified. Exclusion criteria comprised uncontrolled infection, other autoimmune disease, pregnancy or lactation. This CDR3 contains 15 residues. Germline V gives CDR1 SNHLY, CDR2 FYNNEI. The V and J ends lost 5 bases and 6 bases respectively, with 19 bases between them. This record comes from a study of T cells in Graves' hyperthyroidism and ophthalmopathy. General study points: It was a median approximately 6 months before onset that the model predicted ophthalmopathy. Most clonotypes that expanded in the thyroid above 0.001 also showed up in blood. Ophthalmopathy was told apart from stable hyperthyroidism by a 13 V-J model.

RNA transcripts were the template for amplifying TCR beta CDR3 regions. HTBI primers were employed in a first-round RT-PCR of the TCR CDR3. TCRdb reprocessed the multiplex PCR reads with MiXCR, giving one entry per CDR3 protein. The sample yields roughly 500,000 distinct CDR3 sequences, about 45% seen once. The origin of this receptor is an adult woman with Graves' disease, either hyperthyroidism or ophthalmopathy (not recorded which). The V and J genes are TRBV2 and TRBJ1-1; D not resolved. The material sequenced was peripheral blood or thyroid tissue (not recorded which). CDR3 protein: CASSNRETFIAEAFF. In nucleotides, the CDR3 is TGTGCCAGCAGTAATAGGGAGACTTTTATCGCTGAAGCTTTCTTT.